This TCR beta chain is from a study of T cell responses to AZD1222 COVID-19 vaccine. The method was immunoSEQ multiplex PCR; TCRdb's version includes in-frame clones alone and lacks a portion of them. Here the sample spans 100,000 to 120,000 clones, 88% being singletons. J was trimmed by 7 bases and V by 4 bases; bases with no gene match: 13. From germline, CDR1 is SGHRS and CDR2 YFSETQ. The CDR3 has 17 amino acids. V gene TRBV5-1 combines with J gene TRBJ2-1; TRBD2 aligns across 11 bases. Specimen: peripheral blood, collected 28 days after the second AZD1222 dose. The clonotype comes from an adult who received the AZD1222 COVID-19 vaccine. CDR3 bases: TGCGCCAGCAGCGCGAGAACTAGCGGGGGAGTCCGGAATGAGCAGTTCTTC. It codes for CASSARTSGGVRNEQFF.